These 2 T cell receptor beta chains share one sample of origin, sequenced in a study of long-term antiretroviral therapy in people with HIV. Survey-level resolution applied to immunoSEQ assay v3.0. Assay used: immunoSEQ multiplex PCR; TCRdb lists only in-frame clones, some missing. The repertoire holds about 20,000 clones, with over 80% as singletons. The input for sequencing was unsorted PBMCs, taken 1.2 years after starting antiretroviral therapy. The origin of the receptors is a woman in her 40s with HIV.

The chain joins TRBV6-6 to TRBJ1-2; D gene unclear. CDR3 length equals 13 residues. The germline V gene encodes CDR1 MNHNY and CDR2 SVGAGI (reference sequence). Trimming removed 2 bases from V and 7 bases from J, with 11 bases in between. The CDR3 DNA reads as TGTGCCAGCAGTTACCTCGTTAGTGGTGGCTACACCTTC. It is translated as CASSYLVSGGYTF.

This clone came up once. V gene TRBV9 combines with J gene TRBJ1-1; 7 bases align to TRBD1. Germline assignment: CDR1 SGDLS and CDR2 YYNGEE. This CDR3 is 13 amino acids long. Unmatched junction bases numbered 5, after V lost 3 bases and J lost 6 bases. The CDR3 coding sequence is TGTGCCAGCAGCGAGACAGGGCCTGCTGAAGCTTTCTTT. It encodes CASSETGPAEAFF.